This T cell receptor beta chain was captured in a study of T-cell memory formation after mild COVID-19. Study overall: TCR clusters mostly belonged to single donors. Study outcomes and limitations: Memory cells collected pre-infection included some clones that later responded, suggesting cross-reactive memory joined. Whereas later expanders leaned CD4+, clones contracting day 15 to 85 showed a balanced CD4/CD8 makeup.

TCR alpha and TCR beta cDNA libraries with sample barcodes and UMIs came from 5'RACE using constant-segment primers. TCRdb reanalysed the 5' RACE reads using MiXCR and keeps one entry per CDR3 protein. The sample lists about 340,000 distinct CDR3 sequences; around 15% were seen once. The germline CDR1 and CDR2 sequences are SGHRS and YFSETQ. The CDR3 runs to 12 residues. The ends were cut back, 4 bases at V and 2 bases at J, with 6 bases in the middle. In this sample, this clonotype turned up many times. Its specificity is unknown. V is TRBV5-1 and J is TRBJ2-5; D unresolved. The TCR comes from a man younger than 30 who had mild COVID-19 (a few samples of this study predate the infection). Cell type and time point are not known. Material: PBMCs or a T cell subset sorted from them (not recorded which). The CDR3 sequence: CASSIQQETQYF. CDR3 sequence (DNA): TGCGCCAGCAGCATTCAGCAAGAGACCCAGTACTTC.